These T cell receptor beta chains were read from a single sample in a study of cytomegalovirus exposure and HLA in healthy donors. TCRdb's copy holds only in-frame clones and misses some; the assay was immunoSEQ multiplex PCR. This table has more than 95,000 clones, about three quarters appearing once. The sequencing sample was made of PBMCs. The receptors were gathered from a man aged 50 or older in good health and CMV-seronegative. Both conserved end residues are part of each CDR3. The D gene is left open where the match is weak. A clone size is listed for some rows: how often the clone was seen (once, few, many), or a class if it is expanded.

J gene: TRBJ1-6
clone size: .
V gene: TRBV5-6
D gene: TRBD1
CDR3 DNA: TGTGCCAGGACCCCGTTTGGTGCAGGGGGCAGGTCACCCCTCCACTTT
CDR3 protein: CARTPFGAGGRSPLHF

J gene: TRBJ2-3
clone size: once
V gene: TRBV5-6
D gene: .
CDR3 DNA: TGTGCCAGCAGCTCAACCCTAGCTAGTGCCGGCACAGATACGCAGTATTTT
CDR3 protein: CASSSTLASAGTDTQYF

J gene: TRBJ1-4
clone size: .
V gene: TRBV28
D gene: .
CDR3 DNA: TGTGCCAGCCTCGGGACACCTAATGAAAAACTGTTTTTT
CDR3 protein: CASLGTPNEKLFF

J gene: TRBJ1-5
clone size: once
V gene: TRBV6-1
D gene: .
CDR3 DNA: TGTGCCAGCACCCAGGCGGGGAGCAATCAGCCCCAGCATTTT
CDR3 protein: CASTQAGSNQPQHF

J gene: TRBJ2-3
clone size: few
V gene: TRBV7-2
D gene: TRBD2
CDR3 DNA: TGTGCCAGCAGCTCACCTAGCGGGGGGAACCTTCGCACAGATACGCAGTATTTT
CDR3 protein: CASSSPSGGNLRTDTQYF

J gene: TRBJ1-2
clone size: once
V gene: TRBV6-1
D gene: .
CDR3 DNA: TGTGCCAGCAGTGAAGTGGGGGGGACTGGCTACACCTTC
CDR3 protein: CASSEVGGTGYTF

J gene: TRBJ1-5
clone size: .
V gene: TRBV7-9
D gene: .
CDR3 DNA: TGTTCCAGCAGCACCGGGACAACAAATCAGCCCCAGCATTTT
CDR3 protein: CSSSTGTTNQPQHF

J gene: TRBJ2-1
clone size: .
V gene: TRBV5-6
D gene: TRBD1
CDR3 DNA: TGTGCCAGCAGCTGGAGGGGGGACAGGGGGTATGAGCAGTTCTTC
CDR3 protein: CASSWRGDRGYEQFF

J gene: TRBJ2-3
clone size: .
V gene: TRBV9
D gene: .
CDR3 DNA: TGTGCCAGCAGCGTAGATACTAGCACAGATACGCAGTATTTT
CDR3 protein: CASSVDTSTDTQYF

J gene: TRBJ2-3
clone size: few
V gene: TRBV19
D gene: TRBD1
CDR3 DNA: TGTGCCAGTAGCCTTGGACAGGGATCAGATACGCAGTATTTT
CDR3 protein: CASSLGQGSDTQYF

J gene: TRBJ2-5
clone size: .
V gene: TRBV11-1
D gene: TRBD1
CDR3 DNA: TGTGCCAGCAGCCAGACACAGGGGCAAGAGACCCAGTACTTC
CDR3 protein: CASSQTQGQETQYF

J gene: TRBJ1-4
clone size: .
V gene: TRBV7-9
D gene: .
CDR3 DNA: TGTGCCAGCAGCTTAGGGCAGGGTAACATAAAACTGTTTTTT
CDR3 protein: CASSLGQGNIKLFF

J gene: TRBJ2-7
clone size: .
V gene: TRBV11-1
D gene: TRBD1
CDR3 DNA: TGTGCCAGCAGCTATGGAGCCGGGACAGGGGTTCCCTACGAGCAGTACTTC
CDR3 protein: CASSYGAGTGVPYEQYF

J gene: TRBJ1-1
clone size: few
V gene: TRBV4-3
D gene: TRBD1
CDR3 DNA: TGCGCCAGCAGCCTTGACAGGGCGGCTGAAGCTTTCTTT
CDR3 protein: CASSLDRAAEAFF

J gene: TRBJ1-2
clone size: few
V gene: TRBV6-1
D gene: TRBD1
CDR3 DNA: TGTGCCAGCAGAGGACAGGGGGCGGACTATGGCTACACCTTC
CDR3 protein: CASRGQGADYGYTF

J gene: TRBJ2-1
clone size: .
V gene: TRBV4-2
D gene: TRBD2
CDR3 DNA: TGTGCCAGCACCGCTTCCGCGGGGGGAGGCTACAATGAGCAGTTCTTC
CDR3 protein: CASTASAGGGYNEQFF

J gene: TRBJ2-1
clone size: .
V gene: TRBV29-1
D gene: .
CDR3 DNA: TGCAGCGTTGAGGGGCCTTCGAGCTCCTACAATGAGCAGTTCTTC
CDR3 protein: CSVEGPSSSYNEQFF

J gene: TRBJ2-5
clone size: .
V gene: TRBV2
D gene: TRBD1
CDR3 DNA: TGTGCCAGCAGTCCCGGGACAGGGATGGGGATAGAGACCCAGTACTTC
CDR3 protein: CASSPGTGMGIETQYF

J gene: TRBJ2-3
clone size: few
V gene: TRBV19
D gene: TRBD1
CDR3 DNA: TGTGCCAGTAGTATGGACAGGGTTGGAGATACGCAGTATTTT
CDR3 protein: CASSMDRVGDTQYF

J gene: TRBJ2-3
clone size: .
V gene: TRBV28
D gene: TRBD1
CDR3 DNA: TGTGCCAGCAGCCGACAGGGGGCTAGGACAGATACGCAGTATTTT
CDR3 protein: CASSRQGARTDTQYF

J gene: TRBJ2-7
clone size: .
V gene: TRBV9
D gene: TRBD2
CDR3 DNA: TGTGCCAGCAGCGTCTTCCCCGGGGGGGCCTACGAGCAGTACTTC
CDR3 protein: CASSVFPGGAYEQYF

J gene: TRBJ1-2
clone size: once
V gene: TRBV6-1
D gene: TRBD1
CDR3 DNA: TGTGCCACCCATACCGGGACAGGGGTCGGCTACACCTTC
CDR3 protein: CATHTGTGVGYTF

J gene: TRBJ2-5
clone size: .
V gene: TRBV5-4
D gene: .
CDR3 DNA: TGTGCCAGCAGCACCCCAGGGACAAGTAGACAAGAGACCCAGTACTTC
CDR3 protein: CASSTPGTSRQETQYF

J gene: TRBJ2-5
clone size: .
V gene: TRBV7-9
D gene: TRBD2
CDR3 DNA: TGTGCCAGCAGCTTAGTCAGCGGGGGGTTCCAAGAGACCCAGTACTTC
CDR3 protein: CASSLVSGGFQETQYF

J gene: TRBJ2-4
clone size: once
V gene: TRBV11-1
D gene: .
CDR3 DNA: TGTGCCAGCAGCCCCGACTGGGGGCCAAACATTCAGTACTTC
CDR3 protein: CASSPDWGPNIQYF

J gene: TRBJ1-4
clone size: .
V gene: TRBV7-3
D gene: .
CDR3 DNA: TGTGCCAGCAGCCCGACGGGGGGGTACAATGAAAAACTGTTTTTT
CDR3 protein: CASSPTGGYNEKLFF

J gene: TRBJ1-1
clone size: .
V gene: TRBV7-8
D gene: TRBD1
CDR3 DNA: TGTGCCAGCATCCCCCCCGGGACAGGGGTCACTGAAGCTTTCTTT
CDR3 protein: CASIPPGTGVTEAFF

J gene: TRBJ1-3
clone size: .
V gene: TRBV2
D gene: TRBD1
CDR3 DNA: TGTGCCAGCGGGTTGGGACAGGTCATTTTTGGAAACACCATATATTTT
CDR3 protein: CASGLGQVIFGNTIYF

J gene: TRBJ2-7
clone size: .
V gene: TRBV2
D gene: TRBD1
CDR3 DNA: TGTGCCATGGTCCCATGGGACAGGGACTCCTACGAGCAGTACTTC
CDR3 protein: CAMVPWDRDSYEQYF

J gene: TRBJ1-2
clone size: .
V gene: TRBV6-5
D gene: .
CDR3 DNA: TGTGCCAGCAGAGGACAGACATATGGCTACACCTTC
CDR3 protein: CASRGQTYGYTF

J gene: TRBJ1-5
clone size: .
V gene: TRBV7-3
D gene: .
CDR3 DNA: TGTGCCAGCAGCTTAGTCCGGGGGGCGCCGGATCAGCCCCAGCATTTT
CDR3 protein: CASSLVRGAPDQPQHF

J gene: TRBJ2-6
clone size: once
V gene: TRBV19
D gene: .
CDR3 DNA: TGTGCCAGTAGTGTGGGGGACACCTACTCTGGGGCCAACGTCCTGACTTTC
CDR3 protein: CASSVGDTYSGANVLTF

J gene: TRBJ2-2
clone size: .
V gene: TRBV11-3
D gene: .
CDR3 DNA: TGTGCCAGCAGCTTATATGGGAATCAGGGAACCGGGGAGCTGTTTTTT
CDR3 protein: CASSLYGNQGTGELFF

J gene: TRBJ2-5
clone size: once
V gene: TRBV7-6
D gene: .
CDR3 DNA: TGTGCCAGCAGCTTAGCCCAGGGAATCCAAGAGACCCAGTACTTC
CDR3 protein: CASSLAQGIQETQYF

J gene: TRBJ1-1
clone size: .
V gene: TRBV5-1
D gene: .
CDR3 DNA: TGCGCCAGCAGCTTGGGGGCGGGGGCCGGGGACACTGAAGCTTTCTTT
CDR3 protein: CASSLGAGAGDTEAFF

J gene: TRBJ2-3
clone size: .
V gene: TRBV2
D gene: TRBD1
CDR3 DNA: TGTGCCAGCAGTGAAGACAGGGGAAGCACAGATACGCAGTATTTT
CDR3 protein: CASSEDRGSTDTQYF

J gene: TRBJ1-6
clone size: .
V gene: TRBV4-1
D gene: .
CDR3 DNA: TGCGCCAGCCGTAGGCAGGGCGCCTATAATTCACCCCTCCACTTT
CDR3 protein: CASRRQGAYNSPLHF

J gene: TRBJ1-1
clone size: few
V gene: TRBV11-1
D gene: TRBD1
CDR3 DNA: TGTGCCAGCAGCTTACTCCGTGGACAGGATGAAGCTTTCTTT
CDR3 protein: CASSLLRGQDEAFF

J gene: TRBJ2-5
clone size: .
V gene: TRBV5-1
D gene: TRBD2
CDR3 DNA: TGCGCCAGCAGCTTGGCCGCGACTAGCGGGGGGTCTCAAGAGACCCAGTACTTC
CDR3 protein: CASSLAATSGGSQETQYF